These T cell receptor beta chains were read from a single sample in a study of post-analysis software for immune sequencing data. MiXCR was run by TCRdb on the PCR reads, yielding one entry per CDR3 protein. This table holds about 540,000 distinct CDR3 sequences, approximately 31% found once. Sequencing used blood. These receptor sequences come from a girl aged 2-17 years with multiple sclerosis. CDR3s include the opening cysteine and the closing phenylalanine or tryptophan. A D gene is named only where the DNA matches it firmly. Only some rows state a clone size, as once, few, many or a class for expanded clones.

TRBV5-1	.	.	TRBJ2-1	CASSFPGHEQFF	TGCGCCAGCAGCTTCCCGGGCCATGAGCAGTTCTTC
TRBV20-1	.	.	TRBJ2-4	CSAREAGTVKNIQYF	TGCAGTGCTAGAGAAGCCGGGACTGTTAAAAACATTCAGTACTTC
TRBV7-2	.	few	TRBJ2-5	CASSIGLEETQYF	TGTGCCAGCAGCATTGGACTTGAAGAGACCCAGTACTTC
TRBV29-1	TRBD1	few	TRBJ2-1	CSVELDRGRNNEQFF	TGCAGCGTTGAACTCGACAGGGGGCGAAACAATGAGCAGTTCTTC
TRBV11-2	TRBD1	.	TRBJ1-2	CASSNYARDRSKGYTF	TGTGCCAGCAGCAATTACGCAAGGGACAGGTCTAAAGGCTACACCTTC
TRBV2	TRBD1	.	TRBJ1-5	CASRGDRGPGQPQHF	TGTGCCAGCAGGGGCGACAGGGGGCCGGGACAGCCCCAGCATTTT
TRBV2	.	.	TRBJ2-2	CASSPGRTGELFF	TGTGCCAGCAGCCCGGGTAGAACCGGGGAGCTGTTTTTT
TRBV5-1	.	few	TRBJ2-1	CASSPDIYNEQFF	TGCGCCAGCAGCCCGGACATTTACAATGAGCAGTTCTTC
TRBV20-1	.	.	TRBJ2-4	CSAAVALGAKNIQYF	TGCAGTGCTGCCGTCGCCCTCGGGGCCAAAAACATTCAGTACTTC
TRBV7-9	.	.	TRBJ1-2	CASSSRASQGYTF	TGTGCCAGCAGCTCCCGGGCCTCCCAGGGCTACACCTTC
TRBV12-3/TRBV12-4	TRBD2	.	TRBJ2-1	CASSPEASGGLSSYNEQFF	TGTGCCAGCAGCCCCGAAGCTAGCGGGGGGTTGAGCTCCTACAATGAGCAGTTCTTC
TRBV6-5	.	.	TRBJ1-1	CASSRPSGATNTEAFF	TGTGCCAGCAGTCGCCCTAGTGGGGCGACGAACACTGAAGCTTTCTTT
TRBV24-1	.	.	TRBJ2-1	CATSASISYNEQFF	TGTGCCACCAGTGCGTCCATCTCCTACAATGAGCAGTTCTTC
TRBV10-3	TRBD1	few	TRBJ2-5	CAISHGTVETQYF	TGTGCCATCAGCCATGGGACAGTTGAGACCCAGTACTTC
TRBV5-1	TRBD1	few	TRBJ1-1	CASSSSTGVVTEAFF	TGCGCCAGCAGCAGCAGTACAGGGGTCGTGACTGAAGCTTTCTTT
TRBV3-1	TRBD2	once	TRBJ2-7	CASSQEPGLEYF	TGTGCCAGCAGCCAAGAACCGGGACTAGAGTACTTC
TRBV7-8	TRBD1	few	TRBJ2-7	CASSLGGPWTGTSEQYF	TGTGCCAGCAGCTTAGGGGGGCCCTGGACAGGGACAAGCGAGCAGTACTTC
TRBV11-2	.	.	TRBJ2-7	CASSRGDSSYGDEQYF	TGTGCCAGCAGCCGAGGTGACTCTTCCTACGGTGACGAGCAGTACTTC
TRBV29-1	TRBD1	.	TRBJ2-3	CSVSNRGAADTQYF	TGCAGCGTGTCAAACAGGGGAGCGGCAGATACGCAGTATTTT
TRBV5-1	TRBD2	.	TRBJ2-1	CASSFPPSGGSYNEQFF	TGCGCCAGCAGCTTTCCGCCTAGCGGGGGGTCCTACAATGAGCAGTTCTTC
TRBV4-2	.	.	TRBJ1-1	CASSQEWERDTEAFF	TGTGCCAGCAGCCAAGAGTGGGAGAGGGACACTGAAGCTTTCTTT
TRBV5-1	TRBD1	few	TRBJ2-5	CASSPEGQGVETQYF	TGCGCCAGCAGCCCCGAGGGACAGGGGGTAGAGACCCAGTACTTC
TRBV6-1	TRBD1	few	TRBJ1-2	CASRGTGSSANYGYTF	TGTGCCAGCCGCGGGACAGGTTCGTCGGCTAACTATGGCTACACCTTC
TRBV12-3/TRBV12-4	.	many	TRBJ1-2	CASSLGGDGYTF	TGTGCCAGCAGTTTAGGAGGGGATGGCTACACCTTC
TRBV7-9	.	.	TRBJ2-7	CASSPPIREQYF	TGTGCCAGCAGCCCCCCCATAAGGGAGCAGTACTTC
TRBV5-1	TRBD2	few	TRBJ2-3	CASSRSGGDSDTQYF	TGCGCCAGCAGCAGATCGGGGGGAGACTCAGATACGCAGTATTTT
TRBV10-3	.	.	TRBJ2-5	CAIKEGGQETQYF	TGTGCCATCAAGGAAGGGGGCCAAGAGACCCAGTACTTC
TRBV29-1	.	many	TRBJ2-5	CSGRDVRETQYF	TGCTCCGGCAGGGATGTTAGAGAGACCCAGTACTTC
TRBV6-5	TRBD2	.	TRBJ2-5	CASSYSQRGEETQYF	TGTGCCAGCAGTTACTCACAGCGGGGGGAAGAGACCCAGTACTTC
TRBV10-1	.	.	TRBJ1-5	CASSDQVDQPQHF	TGCGCCAGCAGTGATCAGGTCGATCAGCCCCAGCATTTT
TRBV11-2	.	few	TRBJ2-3	CASSSRSHTQYF	TGTGCCAGCAGTTCGCGATCCCATACGCAGTATTTT
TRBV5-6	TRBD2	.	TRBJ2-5	CASSHDPGLAGINVETQYF	TGTGCCAGCAGTCATGACCCGGGACTAGCGGGCATTAATGTTGAGACCCAGTACTTC
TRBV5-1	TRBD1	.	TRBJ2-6	CASSSLRDRGLSGANVLTF	TGCGCCAGCAGCTCCCTTCGGGACAGGGGACTCTCTGGGGCCAACGTCCTGACTTTC
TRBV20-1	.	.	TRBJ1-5	CSASGQGDQPQHF	TGCAGTGCTTCTGGGCAGGGTGATCAGCCCCAGCATTTT
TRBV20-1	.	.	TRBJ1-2	CSAREYRNFNYGYTF	TGCAGTGCTAGAGAGTACAGGAACTTTAACTATGGCTACACCTTC
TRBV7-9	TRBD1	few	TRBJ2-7	CASSKTGTGASEQYF	TGTGCCAGCAGCAAGACCGGGACAGGGGCCAGCGAGCAGTACTTC
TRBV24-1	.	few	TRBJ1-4	CATSSGQLNEKLFF	TGTGCCACCAGCTCTGGACAGCTCAATGAAAAACTGTTTTTT
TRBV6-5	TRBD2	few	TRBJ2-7	CASSYASGWEQYF	TGTGCCAGCAGTTACGCTAGCGGGTGGGAGCAGTACTTC
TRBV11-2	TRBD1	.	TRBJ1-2	CASSQTGTGEAGYTF	TGTGCCAGCAGTCAAACCGGGACAGGGGAGGCTGGCTACACCTTC
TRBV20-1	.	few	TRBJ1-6	CSAREGRGSSNSPLHF	TGCAGTGCTAGAGAGGGCAGGGGTTCATCAAATTCACCCCTCCACTTT
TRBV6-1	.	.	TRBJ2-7	CASSDLQTTGSYEQYF	TGTGCCAGCAGTGATTTGCAGACTACGGGCTCCTACGAGCAGTACTTC
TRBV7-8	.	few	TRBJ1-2	CASSPGTGRANYGYTF	TGTGCCAGCAGCCCAGGAACAGGTCGGGCTAACTATGGCTACACCTTC
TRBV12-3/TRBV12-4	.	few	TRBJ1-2	CASSIGGHYGYTF	TGTGCCAGCAGCATCGGGGGGCACTATGGCTACACCTTC
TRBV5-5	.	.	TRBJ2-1	CASSPVFQPYNEQFF	TGTGCCAGCAGCCCGGTGTTTCAGCCTTACAATGAGCAGTTCTTC
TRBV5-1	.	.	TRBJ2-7	CASSFGTNGYEQYF	TGCGCCAGCAGCTTTGGGACCAACGGCTACGAGCAGTACTTC
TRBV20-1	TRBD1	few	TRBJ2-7	CSAPGQGGEQYF	TGCAGTGCCCCCGGACAGGGGGGCGAGCAGTACTTC
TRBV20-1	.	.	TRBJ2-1	CSASVTGTYNEQFF	TGCAGTGCTAGTGTAACAGGGACCTACAATGAGCAGTTCTTC
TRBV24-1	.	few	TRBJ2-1	CATIKDGTAVEQFF	TGTGCCACCATCAAAGATGGGACGGCTGTGGAGCAGTTCTTC